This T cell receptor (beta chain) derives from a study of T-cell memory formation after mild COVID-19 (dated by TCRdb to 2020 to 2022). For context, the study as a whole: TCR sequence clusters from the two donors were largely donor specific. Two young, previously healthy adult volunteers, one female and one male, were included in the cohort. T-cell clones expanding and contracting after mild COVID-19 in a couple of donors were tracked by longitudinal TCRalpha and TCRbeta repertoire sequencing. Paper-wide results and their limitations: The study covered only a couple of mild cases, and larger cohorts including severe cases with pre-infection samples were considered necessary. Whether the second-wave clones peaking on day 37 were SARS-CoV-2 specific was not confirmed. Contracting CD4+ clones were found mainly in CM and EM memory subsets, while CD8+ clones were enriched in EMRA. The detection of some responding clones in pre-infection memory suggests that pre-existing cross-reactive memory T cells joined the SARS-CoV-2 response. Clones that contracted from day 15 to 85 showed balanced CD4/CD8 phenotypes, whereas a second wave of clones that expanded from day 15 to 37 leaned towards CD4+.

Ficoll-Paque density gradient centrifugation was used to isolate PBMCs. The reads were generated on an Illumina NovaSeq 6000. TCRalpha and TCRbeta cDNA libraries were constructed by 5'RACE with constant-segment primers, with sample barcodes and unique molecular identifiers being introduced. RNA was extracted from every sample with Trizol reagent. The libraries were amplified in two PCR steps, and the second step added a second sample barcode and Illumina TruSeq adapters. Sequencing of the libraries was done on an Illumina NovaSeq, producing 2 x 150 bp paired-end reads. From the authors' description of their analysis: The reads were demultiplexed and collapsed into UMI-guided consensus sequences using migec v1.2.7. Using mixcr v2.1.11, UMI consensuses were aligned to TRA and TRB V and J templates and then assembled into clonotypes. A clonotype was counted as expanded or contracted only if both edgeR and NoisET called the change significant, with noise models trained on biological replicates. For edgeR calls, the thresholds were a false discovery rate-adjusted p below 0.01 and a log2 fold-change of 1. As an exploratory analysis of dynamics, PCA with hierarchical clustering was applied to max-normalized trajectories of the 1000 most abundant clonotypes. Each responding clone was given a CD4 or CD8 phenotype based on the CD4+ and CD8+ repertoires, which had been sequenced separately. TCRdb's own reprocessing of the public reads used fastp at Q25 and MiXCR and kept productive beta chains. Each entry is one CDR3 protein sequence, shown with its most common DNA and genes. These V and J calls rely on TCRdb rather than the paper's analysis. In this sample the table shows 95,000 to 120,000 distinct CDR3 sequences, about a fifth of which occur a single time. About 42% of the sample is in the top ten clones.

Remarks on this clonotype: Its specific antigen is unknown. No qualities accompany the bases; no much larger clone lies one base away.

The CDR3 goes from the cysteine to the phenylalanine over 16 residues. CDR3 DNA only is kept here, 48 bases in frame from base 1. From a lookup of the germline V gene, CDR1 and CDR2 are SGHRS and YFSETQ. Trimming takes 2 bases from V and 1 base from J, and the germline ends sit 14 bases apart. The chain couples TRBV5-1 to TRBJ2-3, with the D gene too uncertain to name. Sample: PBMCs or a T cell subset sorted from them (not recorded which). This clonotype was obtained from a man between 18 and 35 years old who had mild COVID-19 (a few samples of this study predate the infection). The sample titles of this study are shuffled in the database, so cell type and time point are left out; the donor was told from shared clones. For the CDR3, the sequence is CASSFIGRPGTDTQYF. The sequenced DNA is TGCGCCAGCAGCTTCATCGGACGTCCCGGCACAGATACGCAGTATTTT. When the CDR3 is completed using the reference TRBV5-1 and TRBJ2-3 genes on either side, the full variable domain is KAGVTQTPRYLIKTRGQQVTLSCSPISGHRSVSWYQQTPGQGLQFLFEYFSETQRNKGNFPGRFSGRQFSNSRSEMNVSTLELGDSALYLCASSFIGRPGTDTQYFGPGTRLTVL.